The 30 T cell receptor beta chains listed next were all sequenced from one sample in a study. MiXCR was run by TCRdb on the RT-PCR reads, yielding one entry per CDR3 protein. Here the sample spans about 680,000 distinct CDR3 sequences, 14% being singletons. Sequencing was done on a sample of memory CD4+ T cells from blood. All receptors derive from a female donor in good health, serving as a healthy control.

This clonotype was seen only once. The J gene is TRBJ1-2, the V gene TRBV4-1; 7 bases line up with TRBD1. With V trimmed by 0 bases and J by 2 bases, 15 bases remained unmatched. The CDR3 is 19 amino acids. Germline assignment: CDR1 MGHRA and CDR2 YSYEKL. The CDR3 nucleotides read TGCGCCAGCAGCCAAGACGGGCGGGACAGCCTCTCACTGAACTATGGCTACACCTTC. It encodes CASSQDGRDSLSLNYGYTF.

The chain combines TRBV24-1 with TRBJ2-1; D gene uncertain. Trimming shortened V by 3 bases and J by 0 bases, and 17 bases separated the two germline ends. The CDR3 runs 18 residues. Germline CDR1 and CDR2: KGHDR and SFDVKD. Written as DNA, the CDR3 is TGTGCCACCAGTGATCCCATCAATTCGGACCCCTCCTACAATGAGCAGTTCTTC. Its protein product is CATSDPINSDPSYNEQFF.

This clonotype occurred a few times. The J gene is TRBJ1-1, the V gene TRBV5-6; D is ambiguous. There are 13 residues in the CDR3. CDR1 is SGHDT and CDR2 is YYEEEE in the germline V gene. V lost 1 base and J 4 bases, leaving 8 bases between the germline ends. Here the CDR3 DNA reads TGTGCCAGCAGCTTGAGGTGGGTCACTGAAGCTTTCTTT. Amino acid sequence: CASSLRWVTEAFF.

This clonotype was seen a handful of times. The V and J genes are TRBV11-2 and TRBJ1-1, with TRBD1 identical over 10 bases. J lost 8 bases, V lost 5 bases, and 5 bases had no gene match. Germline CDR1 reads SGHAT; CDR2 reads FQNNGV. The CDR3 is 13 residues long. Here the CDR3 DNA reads TGTGCCAGCAGCCTAACGACAGGGGGCGAAGCTTTCTTT. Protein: CASSLTTGGEAFF.

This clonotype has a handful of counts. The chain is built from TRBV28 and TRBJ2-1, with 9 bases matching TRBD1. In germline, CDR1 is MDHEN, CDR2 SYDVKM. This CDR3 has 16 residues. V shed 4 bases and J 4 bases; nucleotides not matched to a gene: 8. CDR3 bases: TGTGCCAGCAGTTCGATTGGGACAGGGATATACAATGAGCAGTTCTTC. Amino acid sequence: CASSSIGTGIYNEQFF. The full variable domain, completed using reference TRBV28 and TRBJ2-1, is DVKVTQSSRYLVKRTGEKVFLECVQDMDHENMFWYRQDPGLGLRLIYFSYDVKMKEKGDIPEGYSVSREKKERFSLILESASTNQTSMYLCASSSIGTGIYNEQFFGPGTRLTVL.

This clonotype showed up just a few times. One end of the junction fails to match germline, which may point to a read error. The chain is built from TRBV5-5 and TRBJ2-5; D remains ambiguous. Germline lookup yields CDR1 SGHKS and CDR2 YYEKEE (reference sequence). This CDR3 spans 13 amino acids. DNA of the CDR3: TGTGCCAGCAGCTTGTTCGGCCGAGAGAACCAGTACTTC. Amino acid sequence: CASSLFGRENQYF.

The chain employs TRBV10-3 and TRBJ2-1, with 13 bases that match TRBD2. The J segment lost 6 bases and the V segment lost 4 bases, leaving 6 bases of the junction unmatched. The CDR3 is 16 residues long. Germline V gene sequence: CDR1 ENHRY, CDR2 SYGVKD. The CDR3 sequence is CAISGTSGSIVNEQFF. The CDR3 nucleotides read TGTGCCATCAGTGGGACTAGCGGGAGTATTGTCAATGAGCAGTTCTTC.

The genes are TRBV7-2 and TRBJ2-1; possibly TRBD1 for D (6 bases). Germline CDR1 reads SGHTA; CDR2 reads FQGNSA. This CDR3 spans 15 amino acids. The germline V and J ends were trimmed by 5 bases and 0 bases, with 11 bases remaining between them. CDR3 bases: TGTGCCAGCAGCCCGGGACACCACTCCTACAATGAGCAGTTCTTC. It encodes CASSPGHHSYNEQFF.

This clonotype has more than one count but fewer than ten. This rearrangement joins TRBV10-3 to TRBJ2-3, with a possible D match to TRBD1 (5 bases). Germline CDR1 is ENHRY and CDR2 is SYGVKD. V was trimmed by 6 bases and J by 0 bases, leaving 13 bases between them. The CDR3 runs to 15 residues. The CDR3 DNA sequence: TGTGCCATCAGCGCTTCGGACAAGAGCACAGATACGCAGTATTTT. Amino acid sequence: CAISASDKSTDTQYF.

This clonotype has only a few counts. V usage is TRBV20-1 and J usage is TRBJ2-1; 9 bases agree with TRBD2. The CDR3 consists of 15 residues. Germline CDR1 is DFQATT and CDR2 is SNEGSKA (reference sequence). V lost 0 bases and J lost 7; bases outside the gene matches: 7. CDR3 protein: CSARDFSAGGNEQFF. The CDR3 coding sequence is TGCAGTGCTAGAGATTTTTCCGCGGGAGGGAATGAGCAGTTCTTC.

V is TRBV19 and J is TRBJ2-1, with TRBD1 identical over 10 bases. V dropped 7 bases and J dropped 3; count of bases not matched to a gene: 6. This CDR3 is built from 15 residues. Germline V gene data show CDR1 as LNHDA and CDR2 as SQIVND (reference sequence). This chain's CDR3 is CASKSGTGDYNEQFF. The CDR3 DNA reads TGTGCCAGTAAAAGCGGGACAGGGGACTACAATGAGCAGTTCTTC.

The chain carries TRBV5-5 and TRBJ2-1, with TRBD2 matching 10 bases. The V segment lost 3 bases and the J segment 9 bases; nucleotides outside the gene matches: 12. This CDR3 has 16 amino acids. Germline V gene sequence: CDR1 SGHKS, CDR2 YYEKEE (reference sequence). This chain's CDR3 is CASSSTRTSGGGEQFF. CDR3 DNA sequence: TGTGCCAGCAGCTCGACAAGGACTAGCGGTGGGGGTGAGCAGTTCTTC.

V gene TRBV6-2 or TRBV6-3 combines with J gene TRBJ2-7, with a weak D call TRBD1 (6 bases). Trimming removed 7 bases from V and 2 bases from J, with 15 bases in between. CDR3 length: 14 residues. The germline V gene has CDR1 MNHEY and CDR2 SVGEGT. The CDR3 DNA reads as TGTGCCAGCACCAAGACAGGAGGAACCTACGAGCAGTACTTC. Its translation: CASTKTGGTYEQYF.

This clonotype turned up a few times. This CDR3 is CSVPSGGSKNIQYF. DNA for the CDR3: TGCAGTGTTCCGTCCGGGGGGTCCAAAAACATTCAGTACTTC. The chain uses TRBV20-1 and TRBJ2-4, with 7 bases aligning to TRBD2. Unmatched junction bases numbered 8, after V lost 7 bases and J lost 2 bases. CDR1 and CDR2 (germline): DFQATT, SNEGSKA (reference sequence). This CDR3 is built from 14 residues.

Here the CDR3 reads CASSLYGGSAYEQYF. The CDR3 nucleotides are TGTGCCAGCAGTTTATACGGGGGATCTGCCTACGAGCAGTACTTC. This chain uses TRBV28 with TRBJ2-7, with a possible D match to TRBD2 (6 bases). V dropped 1 base and J dropped 2 bases, with 12 bases sitting between them. This CDR3 spans 15 amino acids. Germline CDR1 reads MDHEN; CDR2 reads SYDVKM.

The CDR3 DNA is TGTGCCAGCTTCTCCCGGGGGGGGGTGGGCACCGGGGAGCTGTTTTTT. Translating it yields CASFSRGGVGTGELFF. The chain joins TRBV12-3 or TRBV12-4 to TRBJ2-2, with 8 bases identical to TRBD2. This CDR3 has 16 amino acids. With 8 bases clipped from V and 4 bases from J, the junction kept 12 bases outside the gene matches.

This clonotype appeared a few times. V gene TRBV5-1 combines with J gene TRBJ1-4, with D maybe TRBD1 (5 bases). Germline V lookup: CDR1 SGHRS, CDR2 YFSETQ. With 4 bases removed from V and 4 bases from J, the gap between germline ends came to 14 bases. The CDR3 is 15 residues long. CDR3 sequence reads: CASSREGTHNEKLFF. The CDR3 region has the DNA TGCGCCAGCAGCCGTGAGGGGACCCATAATGAAAAACTGTTTTTT.

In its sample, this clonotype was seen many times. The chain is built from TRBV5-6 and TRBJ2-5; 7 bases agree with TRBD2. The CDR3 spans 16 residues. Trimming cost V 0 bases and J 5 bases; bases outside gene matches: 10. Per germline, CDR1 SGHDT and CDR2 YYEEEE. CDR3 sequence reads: CASSLVASGIRETQYF. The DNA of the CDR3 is TGTGCCAGCAGCTTGGTGGCTAGCGGAATACGGGAGACCCAGTACTTC.

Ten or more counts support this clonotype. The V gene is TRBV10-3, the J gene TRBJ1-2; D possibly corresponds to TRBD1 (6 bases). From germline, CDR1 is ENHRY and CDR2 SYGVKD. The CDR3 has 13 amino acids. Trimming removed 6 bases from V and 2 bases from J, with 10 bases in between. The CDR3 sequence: CAIRDTGNYGYTF. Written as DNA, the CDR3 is TGTGCCATCAGAGATACAGGGAACTATGGCTACACCTTC.

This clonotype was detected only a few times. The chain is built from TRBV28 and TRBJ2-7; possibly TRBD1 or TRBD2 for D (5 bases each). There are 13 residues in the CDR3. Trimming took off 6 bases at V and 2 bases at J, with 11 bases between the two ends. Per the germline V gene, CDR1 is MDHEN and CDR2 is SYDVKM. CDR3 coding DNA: TGTGCCAGCAGGCCTCCGGGACCCTACGAGCAGTACTTC. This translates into CASRPPGPYEQYF.

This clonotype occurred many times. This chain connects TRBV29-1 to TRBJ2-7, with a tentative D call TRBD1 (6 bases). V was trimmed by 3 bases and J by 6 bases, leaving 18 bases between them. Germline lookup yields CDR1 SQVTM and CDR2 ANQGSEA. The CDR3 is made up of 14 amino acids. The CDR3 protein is CSVEIGLRGGEQYF. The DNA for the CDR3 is TGCAGCGTTGAGATTGGACTCAGGGGCGGCGAGCAGTACTTC.

DNA of the CDR3: TGTGCCAGCAGTTCAACGGGCGAAGCTAACTATGGCTACACCTTC. This sequence encodes CASSSTGEANYGYTF. The chain has TRBV6-5 and TRBJ1-2; D is unresolved. This CDR3 has 15 amino acids. Trimming left V 4 bases short and J 0 bases short, with 12 bases between. CDR1 MNHEY and CDR2 SVGAGI come from the germline V gene.

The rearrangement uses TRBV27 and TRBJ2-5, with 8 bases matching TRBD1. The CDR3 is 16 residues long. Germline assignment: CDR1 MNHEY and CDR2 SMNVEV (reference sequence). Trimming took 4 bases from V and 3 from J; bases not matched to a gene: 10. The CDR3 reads CASSSSFRDRKETQYF. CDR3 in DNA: TGTGCCAGCAGTTCAAGTTTCCGGGACAGGAAAGAGACCCAGTACTTC.

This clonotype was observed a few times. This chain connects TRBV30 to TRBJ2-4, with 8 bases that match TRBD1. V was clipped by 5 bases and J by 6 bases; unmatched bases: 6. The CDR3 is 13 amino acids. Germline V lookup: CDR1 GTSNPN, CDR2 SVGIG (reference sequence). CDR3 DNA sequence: TGTGCCTGGGACAGGACAGGGAGAAACATTCAGTACTTC. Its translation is CAWDRTGRNIQYF.

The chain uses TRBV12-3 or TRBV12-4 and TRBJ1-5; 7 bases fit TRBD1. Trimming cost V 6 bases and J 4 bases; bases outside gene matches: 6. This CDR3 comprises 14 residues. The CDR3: CASRSGTVNQPQHF. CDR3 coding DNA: TGTGCCAGCAGGTCCGGGACAGTGAATCAGCCCCAGCATTTT.

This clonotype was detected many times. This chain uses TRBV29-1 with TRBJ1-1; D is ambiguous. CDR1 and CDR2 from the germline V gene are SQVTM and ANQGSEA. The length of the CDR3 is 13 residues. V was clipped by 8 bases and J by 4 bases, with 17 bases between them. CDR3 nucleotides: TGCAGCCTCACGGTGGGGTTGGTCACTGAAGCTTTCTTT. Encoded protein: CSLTVGLVTEAFF.

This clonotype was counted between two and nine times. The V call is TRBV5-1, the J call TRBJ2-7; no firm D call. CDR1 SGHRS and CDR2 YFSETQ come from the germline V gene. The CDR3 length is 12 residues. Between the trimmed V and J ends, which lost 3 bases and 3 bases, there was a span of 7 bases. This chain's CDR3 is CASSSTFYEQYF. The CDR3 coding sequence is TGCGCCAGCAGCTCAACCTTCTACGAGCAGTACTTC. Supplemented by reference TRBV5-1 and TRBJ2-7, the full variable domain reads KAGVTQTPRYLIKTRGQQVTLSCSPISGHRSVSWYQQTPGQGLQFLFEYFSETQRNKGNFPGRFSGRQFSNSRSEMNVSTLELGDSALYLCASSSTFYEQYFGPGTRLTVT.

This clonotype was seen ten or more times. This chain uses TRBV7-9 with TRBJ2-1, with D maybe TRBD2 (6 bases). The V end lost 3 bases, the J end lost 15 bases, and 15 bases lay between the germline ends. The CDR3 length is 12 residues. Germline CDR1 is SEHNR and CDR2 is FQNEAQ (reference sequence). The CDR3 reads CASSFESGARFF. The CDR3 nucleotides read TGTGCCAGCAGCTTTGAGTCGGGAGCCCGGTTCTTC.

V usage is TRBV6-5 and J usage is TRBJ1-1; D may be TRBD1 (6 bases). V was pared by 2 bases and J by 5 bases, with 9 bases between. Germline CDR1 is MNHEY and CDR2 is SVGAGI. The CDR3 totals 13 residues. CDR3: CASSYTGWTEAFF. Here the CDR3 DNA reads TGTGCCAGCAGTTACACAGGGTGGACTGAAGCTTTCTTT.

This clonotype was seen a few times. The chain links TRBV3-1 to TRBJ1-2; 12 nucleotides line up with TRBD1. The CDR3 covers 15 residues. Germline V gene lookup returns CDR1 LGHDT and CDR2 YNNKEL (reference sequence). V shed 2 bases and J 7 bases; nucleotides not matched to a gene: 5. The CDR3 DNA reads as TGTGCCAGCAGCCAACCGGGGACAGGGGGCTCTGGCTACACCTTC. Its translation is CASSQPGTGGSGYTF.